Each of the 26 T cell receptor beta chains below was sequenced from the same sample in a study of CD8 T cells in ankylosing spondylitis. Whole-study findings and limits: Characteristic, it appeared, of ankylosing spondylitis blood was a TCR beta motif of about eight highly homologous variants.

TCRdb re-called the 5' RACE reads with MiXCR, one entry per CDR3 protein. The data show around 540,000 distinct CDR3 sequences, roughly 13% seen once. Their antigen targets remain unknown. The source material was blood, either unsorted or a sorted T cell fraction (not recorded which). These TCRs come from a male donor with ankylosing spondylitis.

There are many counts of this clonotype. The genes are TRBV12-3 or TRBV12-4 and TRBJ2-7, with a weak D call TRBD1 (6 bases). Trimming stripped 6 bases from V and 2 bases from J, with 14 bases between. The CDR3 runs to 14 residues. The CDR3 DNA reads TGTGCCAGCAGGCTCGGGACACCCCCCTACGAGCAGTACTTC. Its translation is CASRLGTPPYEQYF.

In its sample, this clonotype was seen a few times. The chain links TRBV5-1 to TRBJ2-3, with TRBD2 identical over 10 bases. Trimming removed 0 bases from V and 6 bases from J; junction bases left unmatched: 7. The CDR3 has 16 residues. CDR1 and CDR2 (germline): SGHRS, YFSETQ. For the CDR3, the DNA is TGCGCCAGCAGCTTGGCCCTAGCGGGAGTTTTGGATACGCAGTATTTT. Translating gives CASSLALAGVLDTQYF.

The gene calls are TRBV3-1 and TRBJ2-1; 9 bases match TRBD2. The CDR3 is 17 residues long. The germline V gene encodes CDR1 LGHDT and CDR2 YNNKEL (reference sequence). J gave up 9 bases and V 1 base, and 13 bases lay outside the gene matches. The CDR3: CASSQAQWREGSGEQFF. CDR3 DNA: TGTGCCAGCAGCCAAGCCCAGTGGCGGGAGGGATCAGGTGAGCAGTTCTTC.

This clonotype has a handful of counts. V is TRBV20-1 and J is TRBJ2-4; the match to TRBD2 covers 9 bases. CDR3 length equals 15 residues. The V gene end was trimmed by 5 bases and the J gene end by 3 bases; junction bases not matched to a gene: 8. Germline V gene data show CDR1 as DFQATT and CDR2 as SNEGSKA (reference sequence). The CDR3 is CSAPRGRAVKNIQYF. The CDR3, as DNA: TGCAGTGCTCCCCGCGGGAGGGCGGTCAAAAACATTCAGTACTTC.

The V gene is TRBV7-2, the J gene TRBJ2-2; unclear D gene. CDR1 is SGHTA and CDR2 is FQGNSA in the germline V gene. V was trimmed by 3 bases and J by 7 bases, leaving 9 bases between them. The CDR3 runs 13 residues. CDR3 nucleotide sequence: TGTGCCAGCAGCTTGAGTCGATTCGGGGAGCTGTTTTTT. Translation gives CASSLSRFGELFF.

As DNA, the CDR3 is TGTGCCAGCAGCAGCCAGGCGGGGAGGCAAGAGACCCAGTACTTC. This codes for CASSSQAGRQETQYF. The chain links TRBV7-2 to TRBJ2-5, with TRBD2 as a possible D gene (6 bases). The length of the CDR3 is 15 residues. The germline V and J ends were trimmed by 5 bases and 2 bases, with 15 bases remaining between them. Germline-derived CDR1 and CDR2 are SGHTA and FQGNSA. Full variable domain (remainder filled in from reference TRBV7-2 and TRBJ2-5): GAGVSQSPSNKVTEKGKDVELRCDPISGHTALYWYRQSLGQGLEFLIYFQGNSAPDKSGLPSDRFSAERTGGSVSTLTIQRTQQEDSAVYLCASSSQAGRQETQYFGPGTRLLVL.

The chain couples TRBV28 to TRBJ1-5; 7 nucleotides line up with TRBD1. The CDR3 length is 15 residues. The junction had 5 bases not matched to a gene; V was cut back by 2 bases and J by 4 bases. From germline, CDR1 is MDHEN and CDR2 SYDVKM. CDR3 loop: CASSLPGQINQPQHF. CDR3 coding DNA: TGTGCCAGCAGTTTACCGGGACAGATAAATCAGCCCCAGCATTTT. The variable domain in full, with the rest retrieved from reference TRBV28 and TRBJ1-5, is DVKVTQSSRYLVKRTGEKVFLECVQDMDHENMFWYRQDPGLGLRLIYFSYDVKMKEKGDIPEGYSVSREKKERFSLILESASTNQTSMYLCASSLPGQINQPQHFGDGTRLSIL.

This clonotype was picked up a small number of times. The chain carries TRBV20-1 and TRBJ2-5; 14 bases are a match to TRBD2. Germline CDR1 reads DFQATT; CDR2 reads SNEGSKA (reference sequence). This CDR3 has 15 amino acids. Germline trimming cut 4 bases from V and 6 bases from J; bases unmatched to any gene: 7. The CDR3 sequence is CSAIRLAGGPKTQYF. The DNA for the CDR3 is TGCAGTGCTATCCGACTAGCGGGAGGGCCAAAGACCCAGTACTTC.

This clonotype was detected ten times or more. V is TRBV20-1 and J is TRBJ2-5; D possibly corresponds to TRBD1 (6 bases). Trimming stripped 0 bases from V and 2 bases from J, with 10 bases between. CDR1 is DFQATT, CDR2 SNEGSKA, per germline (reference sequence). The CDR3 loop spans 14 amino acids. Written as DNA, the CDR3 is TGCAGTGCTAGAGACAGCAGGGGACAAGAGACCCAGTACTTC. Translated, it gives CSARDSRGQETQYF.

The chain combines TRBV12-3 or TRBV12-4 with TRBJ2-2; 10 nucleotides agree with TRBD2. The CDR3 length is 16 residues. The junction had 4 bases not matched to a gene; V was cut back by 6 bases and J by 0 bases. CDR3 region: CASRFSGRTNTGELFF. The CDR3 region has the DNA TGTGCCAGCAGGTTTAGCGGGAGGACGAACACCGGGGAGCTGTTTTTT.

The chain links TRBV7-8 to TRBJ2-3, with 8 nucleotides matching TRBD2. V dropped 1 base and J dropped 8; count of bases not matched to a gene: 8. Germline V gives CDR1 SGHVS, CDR2 FQNEAQ. The CDR3 runs 15 residues. The CDR3 protein is CASSLVEGLAGTQYF. CDR3 in DNA: TGTGCCAGCAGCTTAGTAGAAGGACTAGCTGGTACGCAGTATTTT. Drawing the rest from reference TRBV7-8 and TRBJ2-3, the complete variable domain is GAGVSQSPRYKVAKRGQDVALRCDPISGHVSLFWYQQALGQGPEFLTYFQNEAQLDKSGLPSDRFFAERPEGSVSTLKIQRTQQEDSAVYLCASSLVEGLAGTQYFGPGTRLTVL.

This clonotype was seen more than once but under ten times. The chain has TRBV18 and TRBJ2-1, with 9 bases fitting TRBD2. J was trimmed by 5 bases and V by 3 bases; bases with no gene match: 5. Per germline, CDR1 KGHSH and CDR2 LQKENI. The CDR3 sequence is 15 residues long. The CDR3 is CASSPASGKDNEQFF. CDR3 nucleotide sequence: TGTGCCAGCTCACCGGCTAGCGGGAAAGACAATGAGCAGTTCTTC.

This sequence joins TRBV7-8 and TRBJ1-3, with 9 positions matching TRBD1. Germline-derived CDR1 and CDR2 are SGHVS and FQNEAQ. V gave up 2 bases and J gave up 0 bases; unmatched junction bases: 5. The length of the CDR3 is 17 residues. The CDR3 DNA sequence: TGTGCCAGCAGCTTACAGGGACAGGGAACCTCTGGAAACACCATATATTTT. Translating gives CASSLQGQGTSGNTIYF.

This clonotype was observed a few times. J is TRBJ2-1 and V is TRBV6-5; D possibly corresponds to TRBD1 (6 bases). Trimming removed 2 bases from V and 0 bases from J, with 14 bases in between. The CDR3 spans 17 residues. The germline V gene encodes CDR1 MNHEY and CDR2 SVGAGI. The CDR3 protein is CASSYLEGVSSYNEQFF. In DNA, the CDR3 is TGTGCCAGCAGTTACCTAGAGGGGGTCAGCTCCTACAATGAGCAGTTCTTC.

This clonotype was seen only a few times. The chain combines TRBV12-3 or TRBV12-4 with TRBJ1-1; possibly TRBD1 for D (5 bases). The V and J ends lost 1 base and 6 bases respectively, with 12 bases between them. This CDR3 contains 14 residues. The CDR3 DNA reads as TGTGCCAGCAGTTTAGAGGGGCCTTACGCTGAAGCTTTCTTT. Translation: CASSLEGPYAEAFF.

This chain joins TRBV11-2 and TRBJ2-3; 10 nucleotides line up with TRBD1. The CDR3 extends over 15 amino acids. CDR1 and CDR2 (germline): SGHAT, FQNNGV. With V trimmed by 5 bases and J by 5 bases, 7 bases remained unmatched. Written as DNA, the CDR3 is TGTGCCAGCAGCACAAGGGGACAGGGGAGAGATACGCAGTATTTT. Its translation: CASSTRGQGRDTQYF.

This clonotype showed up just a few times. V and J are TRBV15 and TRBJ2-1, with 7 positions matching TRBD1. Germline V gives CDR1 LNHNV, CDR2 YYDKDF (reference sequence). This CDR3 comprises 15 residues. V gave up 2 bases and J gave up 6 bases; unmatched junction bases: 7. As DNA, the CDR3 is TGTGCCACCAGCAGAAATAGACAGGGCGGCAATGAGCAGTTCTTC. It yields the protein CATSRNRQGGNEQFF.

A few counts support this clonotype. The genes are TRBV12-3 or TRBV12-4 and TRBJ2-7, with TRBD1 matching over 7 bases. This CDR3 contains 16 residues. J gave up 3 bases and V 5 bases, and 13 bases lay outside the gene matches. CDR3 sequence (DNA): TGTGCCAGCAGTCTACCCCGAGGGACAGCGAACTACGAGCAGTACTTC. Encoded protein: CASSLPRGTANYEQYF.

This clonotype has a count of ten or more. The chain couples TRBV5-1 to TRBJ2-7; 11 nucleotides match TRBD1. Trimming at V came to 4 bases and at J to 4 bases, leaving 4 bases not matched to a gene. CDR3 size: 14 residues. The V gene's germline CDR1 is SGHRS and CDR2 YFSETQ. The CDR3 here is CASSPGTGGYEQYV. The CDR3 DNA sequence: TGCGCCAGCAGCCCCGGGACAGGGGGATACGAGCAGTACGTC.

Ten or more counts support this clonotype. J is TRBJ2-7 and V is TRBV10-3; 8 bases map to TRBD2. CDR1 is ENHRY and CDR2 is SYGVKD in the germline V gene. V shed 5 bases and J 7 bases; nucleotides not matched to a gene: 16. The CDR3 is 16 amino acids. The CDR3 nucleotides read TGTGCCATCAGTCAGGGCCCGCTAGCGGGTCTAGTTGAGCAGTACTTC. It is translated as CAISQGPLAGLVEQYF.

This clonotype turned up a few times. This chain joins TRBV21-1 and TRBJ2-1; the table calls TRBD2, which could not be checked here. TRBV21-1 is classified as a pseudogene. CDR3 length equals 14 residues. Here the CDR3 DNA reads TGTGCCAGCAGCAAAGGTGGGCCTTACAATGAGCAGTTCTTC. This codes for CASSKGGPYNEQFF.

This clonotype was observed a few times. The chain is built from TRBV11-2 and TRBJ2-7, with TRBD1 identical over 9 bases. Losses at the gene ends were 2 bases for V and 6 bases for J; bases not matched to a gene: 8. Germline loops: CDR1 SGHAT, CDR2 FQNNGV. The CDR3 spans 15 residues. The CDR3 protein is CASSLTGTGTSEQYF. In nucleotides, the CDR3 is TGTGCCAGCAGCTTAACCGGGACAGGGACCTCCGAGCAGTACTTC.

The CDR3 coding sequence is TGTGCCAGCAGCTCTCCCGGGAGGGTTGGTGAAAAACTGTTTTTT. This gives the protein CASSSPGRVGEKLFF. The J gene is TRBJ1-4, the V gene TRBV11-2, with D hard to call. This CDR3 spans 15 amino acids. Germline lookup yields CDR1 SGHAT and CDR2 FQNNGV. V shed 4 bases and J shed 7 bases, with 16 bases lying between them.

The genes are TRBV5-1 and TRBJ1-1; D gene uncertain. Trimming cost V 4 bases and J 6 bases, with 13 bases left between them. Germline V lookup: CDR1 SGHRS, CDR2 YFSETQ. The CDR3 consists of 13 residues. As DNA, the CDR3 is TGCGCCAGCAGCCTGGTGCCGGTTGCTGAAGCTTTCTTT. Amino acids: CASSLVPVAEAFF.

The chain joins TRBV4-1 to TRBJ2-1; the D is unclear. This CDR3 has 15 amino acids. The germline V gene encodes CDR1 MGHRA and CDR2 YSYEKL. The germline V and J ends were trimmed by 0 bases and 5 bases, with 11 bases remaining between them. CDR3 sequence reads: CASSQERTEHNEQFF. CDR3 nucleotides: TGCGCCAGCAGCCAAGAACGGACCGAACACAATGAGCAGTTCTTC.

This clonotype has just a few counts. The chain links TRBV6-5 to TRBJ1-6; no clear D gene. V shed 4 bases and J shed 6 bases, with 10 bases lying between them. The germline V gene has CDR1 MNHEY and CDR2 SVGAGI. The CDR3 runs 14 residues. CDR3 nucleotide sequence: TGTGCCAGCAGTTTCAACCCCGCTAATTCACCCCTCCACTTT. Its protein is CASSFNPANSPLHF.